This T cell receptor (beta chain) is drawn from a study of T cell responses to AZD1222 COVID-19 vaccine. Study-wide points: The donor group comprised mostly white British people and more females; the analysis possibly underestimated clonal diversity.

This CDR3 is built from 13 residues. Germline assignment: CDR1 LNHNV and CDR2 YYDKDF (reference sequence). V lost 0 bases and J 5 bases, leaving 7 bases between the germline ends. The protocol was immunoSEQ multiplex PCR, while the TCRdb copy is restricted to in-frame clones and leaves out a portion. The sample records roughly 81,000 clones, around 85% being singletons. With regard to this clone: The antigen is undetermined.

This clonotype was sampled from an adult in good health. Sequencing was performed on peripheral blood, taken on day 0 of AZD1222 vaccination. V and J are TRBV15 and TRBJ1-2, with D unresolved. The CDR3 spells CATSRDSGYGYTF. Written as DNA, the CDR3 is TGTGCCACCAGCAGAGATTCGGGTTATGGCTACACCTTC.